This T cell receptor (beta chain) was documented in a study of blood T cell repertoires in COVID-19. Across the study: Sites in the United States, Italy and Spain provided acute and convalescent COVID-19 samples. Sample material is recorded as cDNA or gDNA derived from T cells, B-cell-depleted T cells, or PBMCs.

Original processing notes: Researchers report that nucleated cell counts were estimated from reference gene primer amplification. Generated by immunoSEQ multiplex PCR, the TCRdb table keeps only in-frame clones and is missing some. From that table come the V and J calls and clone size; the DNA was used to work out D and trimming. The top ten clones hold roughly 2.9% of a sample with around 180,000 clones, approximately 86% of them seen once. This CDR3 is built from 13 residues. Trimming shortened V by 10 bases and J by 3 bases, and 16 bases separated the two germline ends. The source of this sequence is a woman aged 25 to 39 with active or convalescent COVID-19. The material sequenced was peripheral blood. The V call is TRBV12-3 or TRBV12-4, the J call TRBJ2-7, with D tentatively TRBD1 (6 bases). The CDR3 reads CATGQSRGYEQYF. The DNA of the CDR3 is TGTGCCACCGGACAGTCGAGGGGCTACGAGCAGTACTTC.